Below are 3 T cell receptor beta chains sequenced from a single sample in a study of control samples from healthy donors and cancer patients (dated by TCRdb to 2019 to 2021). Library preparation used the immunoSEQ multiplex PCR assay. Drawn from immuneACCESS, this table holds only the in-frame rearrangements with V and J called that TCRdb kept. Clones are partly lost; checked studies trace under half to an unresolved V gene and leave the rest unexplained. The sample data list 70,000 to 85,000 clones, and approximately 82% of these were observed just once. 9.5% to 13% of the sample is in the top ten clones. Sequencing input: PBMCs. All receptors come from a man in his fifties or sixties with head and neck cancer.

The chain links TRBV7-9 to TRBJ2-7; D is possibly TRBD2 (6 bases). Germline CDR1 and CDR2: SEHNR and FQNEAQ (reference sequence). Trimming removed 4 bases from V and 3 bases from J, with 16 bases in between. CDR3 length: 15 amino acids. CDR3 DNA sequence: TGTGCCAGCAGCTCGCGGGATCGGTCCTTCTACGAGCAGTACTTC. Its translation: CASSSRDRSFYEQYF.

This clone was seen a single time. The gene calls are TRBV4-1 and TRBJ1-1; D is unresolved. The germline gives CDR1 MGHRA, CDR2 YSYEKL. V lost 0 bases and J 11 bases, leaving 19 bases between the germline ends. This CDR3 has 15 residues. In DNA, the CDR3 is TGCGCCAGCAGCCAAGAGTCCACAAGGTCGCGAAGGGCTTTCTTT. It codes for CASSQESTRSRRAFF.

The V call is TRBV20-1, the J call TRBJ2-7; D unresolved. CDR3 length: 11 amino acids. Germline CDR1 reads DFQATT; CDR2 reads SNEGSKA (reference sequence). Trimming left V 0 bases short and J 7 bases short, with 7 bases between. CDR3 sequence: CSARENREQYF. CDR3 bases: TGCAGTGCTAGAGAAAACCGGGAGCAGTACTTC.